This TCR beta chain was recorded in a study of CD8 T cells in Susac syndrome. Reverse transcription of roughly 0.5 to 1 ug RNA was carried out with random hexamers. Via MiXCR, TCRdb re-called the immunoSEQ multiplex PCR reads, giving one row per CDR3 protein. The sample has approximately 190,000 distinct CDR3 sequences; over 90% are singletons. Trimming removed 5 bases from V and 0 bases from J; junction bases left unmatched: 6. Germline V lookup: CDR1 SGHVS, CDR2 FQNEAQ. This CDR3 is built from 15 residues. TCR beta from blood CD8+ and CD4+ T cells was sequenced. V is TRBV7-8 and J is TRBJ1-2; TRBD1 agrees at 7 bases. The TCR comes from a human donor with multiple sclerosis. Input material: CD4+ T cells from PBMCs. This CDR3 is CASSPLGQANYGYTF. CDR3 DNA: TGTGCCAGCAGCCCCCTTGGACAGGCTAACTATGGCTACACCTTC.